This T cell receptor (beta chain) was identified during a study of T cell responses to AZD1222 COVID-19 vaccine. General study findings and limits: Clonal diversity was possibly underestimated, and the donors were mostly white British, with more females. Spike-specific TCR breadth and depth both grew after two AZD1222 doses. The span of vaccine-associated CD4 TCRs extended across spike, with dominance at 160-218 and 743-854. Researchers took repertoire samples only after the peak T cell response had come.

TCRdb's copy holds only in-frame clones and misses some; the assay was immunoSEQ multiplex PCR. The sample includes over 100,000 clones, 70% to 90% of them seen just once. As concerns this clone: Its antigen is not known.

Germline V gene sequence: CDR1 MNHNS, CDR2 SASEGT. The CDR3 runs to 16 residues. V was cut by 4 bases and J by 4 bases, with 16 bases left in between. The receptor's source is an adult in good health. V gene TRBV6-1 combines with J gene TRBJ1-4, with unresolved D. This specimen was peripheral blood, taken on day 0 of AZD1222 vaccination. The CDR3 protein is CASSAGMELYNEKLFF. The CDR3 DNA sequence: TGTGCCAGCAGTGCCGGGATGGAGCTTTATAATGAAAAACTGTTTTTT.